Presented here are 21 T cell receptor beta chains from one specimen sequenced in a study of STAT5B mutations in CD4+ large granular lymphocyte leukemia. Here immunoSEQ multiplex PCR was the method, and the copy in TCRdb shows in-frame clones only, minus some. The table includes about 40,000 clones, about 81% detected once. Sequencing used CD4+ T cells from blood buffy coats. Source of these receptors: a human donor in good health.

J is TRBJ2-3 and V is TRBV6-4, with D possibly matching TRBD1 (5 bases). The CDR3 consists of 14 residues. Germline values: CDR1 MRHNA, CDR2 SNTAGT. The germline V and J ends were trimmed by 3 bases and 4 bases, with 11 bases remaining between them. CDR3 in amino acids: CASSEQGGADTQYF. The DNA of the CDR3 is TGTGCCAGCAGTGAGCAGGGTGGGGCAGATACGCAGTATTTT.

The genes are TRBV29-1 and TRBJ2-3, with 10 bases identical to TRBD1. The V segment lost 5 bases and the J segment 3 bases; nucleotides outside the gene matches: 5. Germline-derived CDR1 and CDR2 are SQVTM and ANQGSEA. CDR3 length: 14 residues. The CDR3 is CSVIRQGATDTQYF. The CDR3 bases are TGCAGCGTTATTCGACAGGGGGCAACAGATACGCAGTATTTT.

This chain connects TRBV6-6 to TRBJ2-3; 8 bases are shared with TRBD1. Germline trimming cut 5 bases from V and 5 bases from J; bases unmatched to any gene: 9. The CDR3 runs to 15 residues. Germline V gene lookup returns CDR1 MNHNY and CDR2 SVGAGI (reference sequence). Here the CDR3 DNA reads TGTGCCAGCAGTAAAGGGCAGGGGGCTAAAGATACGCAGTATTTT. This translates into CASSKGQGAKDTQYF.

The rearrangement uses TRBV27 and TRBJ1-2; tentatively, D is TRBD1 (5 bases). Germline lookup yields CDR1 MNHEY and CDR2 SMNVEV (reference sequence). The length of the CDR3 is 15 residues. Trimming removed 4 bases at V and 1 base at J, with 13 bases between. CDR3 sequence: CASSSTGADNYGYTF. The CDR3 DNA follows: TGTGCCAGCAGTTCTACCGGGGCGGATAACTATGGCTACACCTTC.

J is TRBJ2-3 and V is TRBV15, with TRBD2 matching 7 bases. This CDR3 has 14 amino acids. V was pared by 2 bases and J by 2 bases, with 1 base of the junction left unmatched. Germline V CDR1 and CDR2: LNHNV, YYDKDF (reference sequence). CDR3: CATSRRDYTDTQYF. CDR3 bases: TGTGCCACCAGCAGACGGGACTACACAGATACGCAGTATTTT. The variable domain in full, completed from reference TRBV15 and TRBJ2-3, reads DAMVIQNPRYQVTQFGKPVTLSCSQTLNHNVMYWYQQKSSQAPKLLFHYYDKDFNNEADTPDNFQSRRPNTSFCFLDIRSPGLGDTAMYLCATSRRDYTDTQYFGPGTRLTVL.

This chain connects TRBV15 to TRBJ1-1, with D possibly being TRBD1 (5 bases). V gave up 0 bases and J gave up 3 bases, with 8 bases separating them. Germline CDR1 LNHNV, CDR2 YYDKDF (reference sequence). This CDR3 has 14 residues. CDR3 loop: CATSRDGGYTEAFF. CDR3 DNA sequence: TGTGCCACCAGCAGAGACGGGGGATACACTGAAGCTTTCTTT.

The genes are TRBV4-3 and TRBJ2-1; TRBD1 aligns across 11 bases. This CDR3 comprises 17 residues. After removal of 1 base from V and 4 bases from J, the junction contained 6 bases not matched to a gene. Germline-derived CDR1 and CDR2 are LGHNA and YSLEER. The CDR3 bases are TGCGCCAGCAGCCAAGGGTTCGGGACAGGGGGGTACAATGAGCAGTTCTTC. Translating gives CASSQGFGTGGYNEQFF.

In DNA form, the CDR3 reads TGTGCCAGCAGCTCCGCGGGGACAGGGCACACTGAAGCTTTCTTT. As protein: CASSSAGTGHTEAFF. This rearrangement joins TRBV5-6 to TRBJ1-1, with 9 bases fitting TRBD1. The germline V gene encodes CDR1 SGHDT and CDR2 YYEEEE. V gave up 3 bases and J gave up 3 bases; unmatched junction bases: 6. The CDR3 totals 15 residues.

A few counts support this clone. This sequence joins TRBV4-1 and TRBJ2-7; no clear D gene. The CDR3 extends over 15 amino acids. Germline CDR1 and CDR2: MGHRA and YSYEKL. V was shortened by 0 bases and J by 3 bases, with 12 bases between the two germline ends. The CDR3 is CASSQEAEVGYEQYF. As DNA, the CDR3 is TGCGCCAGCAGCCAAGAGGCCGAGGTAGGCTACGAGCAGTACTTC.

This clone was seen once. The V and J genes are TRBV6-5 and TRBJ2-7, with 8 bases matching TRBD2. Germline V gives CDR1 MNHEY, CDR2 SVGAGI. J gave up 4 bases and V 6 bases, and 11 bases lay outside the gene matches. The CDR3 runs 15 residues. The CDR3 region is CASSPPGLVTYEQYF. CDR3 DNA: TGTGCCAGCAGCCCGCCGGGACTAGTTACTTACGAGCAGTACTTC.

The genes are TRBV4-1 and TRBJ1-1; D gene unclear. The CDR3 sequence is 15 residues long. The V end lost 3 bases, the J end lost 4 bases, and 15 bases lay between the germline ends. Germline values: CDR1 MGHRA, CDR2 YSYEKL. The CDR3 sequence is CASSHPSRRATEAFF. The CDR3 DNA follows: TGCGCCAGCAGCCACCCGTCTCGGCGGGCCACTGAAGCTTTCTTT.

The gene calls are TRBV9 and TRBJ2-5; 10 bases fit TRBD2. With V trimmed by 3 bases and J by 5 bases, 10 bases remained unmatched. The V gene's germline CDR1 is SGDLS and CDR2 YYNGEE. This CDR3 region has 16 residues. CDR3 DNA: TGTGCCAGCAGCGCACTCGTTAGCGGGGGGCGGGAGACCCAGTACTTC. This codes for CASSALVSGGRETQYF.

The rearrangement joins TRBV30 to TRBJ2-1; the D is unclear. The CDR3 spans 13 residues. With 0 bases removed from V and 9 bases from J, the gap between germline ends came to 12 bases. Germline loops: CDR1 GTSNPN, CDR2 SVGIG (reference sequence). DNA for the CDR3: TGTGCCTGGAGTGTATCTCATCTGGGTGAGCAGTTCTTC. Its translation: CAWSVSHLGEQFF.

The chain joins TRBV27 to TRBJ1-3, with unresolved D. The germline CDR1 and CDR2 sequences are MNHEY and SMNVEV (reference sequence). This CDR3 region has 13 residues. V shed 6 bases and J shed 8 bases, with 14 bases lying between them. DNA for the CDR3: TGTGCCAGCAGGGAACGTAACCAGGACACCATATATTTT. It is translated as CASRERNQDTIYF.

The chain uses TRBV4-1 and TRBJ2-6; TRBD2 aligns across 8 bases. This CDR3 is 19 amino acids long. Germline V gene data show CDR1 as MGHRA and CDR2 as YSYEKL. V shed 0 bases, J shed 0 bases, and the junction held 7 bases outside the gene matches. The CDR3 loop reads CASSQDELAGSSGANVLTF. The DNA for the CDR3 is TGCGCCAGCAGCCAAGATGAGCTAGCGGGTTCCTCTGGGGCCAACGTCCTGACTTTC.

The chain recombines TRBV23-1 with TRBJ1-6; D perhaps matches TRBD1 (6 bases). TRBV23-1 is annotated as an ORF whose role is uncertain. The ends were cut back, 1 base at V and 1 base at J, with 8 bases in the middle. This CDR3 is built from 16 residues. CDR3 protein: CASSQLTGSYNSPLHF. CDR3 nucleotides: TGCGCCAGCAGTCAATTGACAGGATCCTATAATTCACCCCTCCACTTT.

The chain employs TRBV27 and TRBJ1-4, with a weak D call TRBD1 (6 bases). The CDR3 totals 16 residues. Per the germline V gene, CDR1 is MNHEY and CDR2 is SMNVEV (reference sequence). Trimming shortened V by 5 bases and J by 7 bases, and 20 bases separated the two germline ends. The DNA of the CDR3 is TGTGCCAGCAGTCAAAGGGGGGGGGCAGGCGGTGAAAAACTGTTTTTT. Its protein is CASSQRGGAGGEKLFF.

The chain is built from TRBV7-2 and TRBJ1-5; TRBD1 matches 11 bases. The germline V gene encodes CDR1 SGHTA and CDR2 FQGNSA. With V trimmed by 1 base and J by 6 bases, 2 bases remained unmatched. The CDR3 contains 15 residues. CDR3 bases: TGTGCCAGCAGCTTAGGGGGACAGGGGGGTCAGCCCCAGCATTTT. As protein: CASSLGGQGGQPQHF.

The gene calls are TRBV5-4 and TRBJ2-3, with a weak D call TRBD1 (5 bases). V was cut by 0 bases and J by 0 bases, with 11 bases left in between. The CDR3 is 16 amino acids. CDR1 and CDR2 (germline): SGHNT, YYREEE (reference sequence). CDR3 DNA sequence: TGTGCCAGCAGCTTGGTTCTCGACAGTAGCACAGATACGCAGTATTTT. Translated, it gives CASSLVLDSSTDTQYF.

The chain links TRBV7-3 to TRBJ1-1, with 10 bases matching TRBD1. With V trimmed by 4 bases and J by 11 bases, 7 bases remained unmatched. Germline CDR1 is SGHTA and CDR2 is FQGTGA. The CDR3 covers 13 residues. The CDR3 DNA sequence: TGTGCCAGCAGCTCCCGGGACAGGGGTGTGGCTTTCTTT. It is translated as CASSSRDRGVAFF.

The chain carries TRBV2 and TRBJ1-4; a possible D gene is TRBD1 (5 bases). This CDR3 region has 19 residues. CDR1 is SNHLY, CDR2 FYNNEI, per germline. V was cut by 6 bases and J by 5 bases, with 28 bases left in between. CDR3 sequence: CASSPRTRGRENRNEKLFF. The CDR3 DNA reads as TGTGCCAGCAGCCCCCGTACGCGGGGCCGGGAGAACCGGAATGAAAAACTGTTTTTT.